The 14 T cell receptor beta chains presented below share a single source sample, sequenced in a study of CD8+CD57+ T cells in acquired aplastic anemia. Investigators profiled TCR beta VDJ and CDR3 from genomic DNA template. TCRdb recomputed calls from the reads with MiXCR, one row per CDR3 protein. The sample has 200,000 or so distinct CDR3 sequences, roughly 60% seen once; the top ten hold roughly 53%. Sequencing was done on patients that had shown CD8+CD57+ cell expansion by flow cytometry. Material: sorted CD4+, CD8+, or CD8+CD57+ T cells (not recorded which) from PBMCs. These receptors were taken from a human donor with aplastic anemia.

CDR3 DNA sequence: TGCAGCGTTGAAGTGGGGCATTTCGGGGGGAGGTACGAGCAGTACTTC. This sequence encodes CSVEVGHFGGRYEQYF. The rearrangement uses TRBV29-1 and TRBJ2-7; 7 nucleotides agree with TRBD2. The germline V gene encodes CDR1 SQVTM and CDR2 ANQGSEA. V gave up 1 base and J gave up 4 bases; unmatched junction bases: 13. This CDR3 contains 16 residues.

The rearrangement uses TRBV7-2 and TRBJ2-1, with 7 bases lining up with TRBD2. Losses at the gene ends were 1 base for V and 2 bases for J; bases not matched to a gene: 5. The CDR3 covers 16 residues. The V gene's germline CDR1 is SGHTA and CDR2 FQGNSA. DNA for the CDR3: TGTGCCAGCAGCTTAGAGAAGACTAGCCCCTACAATGAGCAGTTCTTC. Translating gives CASSLEKTSPYNEQFF.

The V gene is TRBV11-3, the J gene TRBJ1-5; D is ambiguous. Trimming shortened V by 5 bases and J by 6 bases, and 17 bases separated the two germline ends. From germline, CDR1 is SGHNT and CDR2 YENEEA. This CDR3 has 15 residues. CDR3 coding DNA: TGTGCCAGCAGCCAAGATTCTGGGTTCGGTCAGCCCCAGCATTTT. This translates into CASSQDSGFGQPQHF. Looking up the rest from reference TRBV11-3 and TRBJ1-5 gives the full variable domain: EAGVVQSPRYKIIEKKQPVAFWCNPISGHNTLYWYLQNLGQGPELLIRYENEEAVDDSQLPKDRFSAERLKGVDSTLKIQPAELGDSAVYLCASSQDSGFGQPQHFGDGTRLSIL.

This clonotype was seen many times. This chain joins TRBV7-8 and TRBJ1-6, with D possibly matching TRBD1 (5 bases). Looked up from germline, CDR1 is SGHVS and CDR2 is FQNEAQ. This CDR3 contains 17 residues. With 7 bases removed from V and 6 bases from J, the gap between germline ends came to 22 bases. The DNA of the CDR3 is TGTGCCAGCACCGACCGAGGGGCAGTAGGGGTTAATTCACCCCTCCACTTT. Translated: CASTDRGAVGVNSPLHF.

This clonotype was detected a few times. The chain has TRBV19 and TRBJ2-5, with 9 bases aligning to TRBD1. This CDR3 region has 13 residues. Trimming removed 6 bases from V and 4 bases from J; junction bases left unmatched: 3. CDR1 and CDR2 (germline): LNHDA, SQIVND (reference sequence). CDR3: CASRDRGRETQYF. The CDR3 DNA reads as TGTGCCAGTAGGGACAGGGGAAGAGAGACCCAGTACTTC. Full variable domain (missing parts from reference TRBV19 and TRBJ2-5): DGGITQSPKYLFRKEGQNVTLSCEQNLNHDAMYWYRQDPGQGLRLIYYSQIVNDFQKGDIAEGYSVSREKKESFPLTVTSAQKNPTAFYLCASRDRGRETQYFGPGTRLLVL.

The chain uses TRBV7-2 and TRBJ1-2, with TRBD1 matching over 7 bases. The V gene end was trimmed by 5 bases and the J gene end by 7 bases; junction bases not matched to a gene: 7. The germline V gene has CDR1 SGHTA and CDR2 FQGNSA. The CDR3 is 13 residues long. The CDR3, as DNA: TGTGCCAGCAGCCAGACAGGGTTTGGTGGCTACACCTTC. Translating gives CASSQTGFGGYTF.

Concerning this clonotype itself: The junction differs from germline at one of its ends, possibly a read error. The rearrangement joins TRBV4-1 to TRBJ2-5; TRBD2 aligns across 11 bases. The CDR3 spans 16 residues. CDR1 MGHRA and CDR2 YSYEKL come from the germline V gene. CDR3 sequence: CASSLGTSGEIETQYF. CDR3 sequence (DNA): TGTGCCAGCAGCCTCGGGACTAGCGGAGAGATCGAGACCCAGTACTTC.

The CDR3 region is CSARETISGNTIYF. The CDR3 DNA sequence: TGCAGTGCTAGAGAGACCATATCGGGAAACACCATATATTTT. V is TRBV20-1 and J is TRBJ1-3; no clear D gene. Trimming shortened V by 0 bases and J by 4 bases, and 10 bases separated the two germline ends. CDR3 length: 14 residues. Germline V lookup: CDR1 DFQATT, CDR2 SNEGSKA (reference sequence).

The chain is built from TRBV2 and TRBJ2-5; TRBD2 might be the D (6 bases). Germline-derived CDR1 and CDR2 are SNHLY and FYNNEI. The CDR3 consists of 14 residues. Trimming took off 6 bases at V and 6 bases at J, with 17 bases between the two ends. The chain's CDR3 is CASSLDPGGKTQYF. The CDR3 DNA sequence: TGTGCCAGCAGCTTAGACCCGGGCGGGAAGACCCAGTACTTC.

As DNA, the CDR3 is TGTGCCAGTAGTACCCTCCAACGGGGGGGTGAGCAGTTCTTC. It codes for CASSTLQRGGEQFF. The chain uses TRBV19 and TRBJ2-1; 8 nucleotides agree with TRBD2. Trimming took 4 bases from V and 9 from J; bases not matched to a gene: 8. This CDR3 is 14 amino acids long. Germline V gives CDR1 LNHDA, CDR2 SQIVND (reference sequence).

This chain joins TRBV11-3 and TRBJ1-6, with D unresolved. Germline values: CDR1 SGHNT, CDR2 YENEEA. Trimming took 0 bases from V and 7 from J, leaving 4 bases between them. This CDR3 contains 13 residues. The CDR3 sequence: CASSLDPNSPLHF. The CDR3 DNA reads TGTGCCAGCAGCTTAGACCCGAATTCACCCCTCCACTTT.

The chain carries TRBV29-1 and TRBJ2-7; TRBD2 is a possible D gene (5 bases). The CDR3 totals 13 residues. Germline loops: CDR1 SQVTM, CDR2 ANQGSEA. The V end lost 5 bases, the J end lost 3 bases, and 14 bases lay between the germline ends. The CDR3 sequence: CSVSIGSRYEQYF. In nucleotides, the CDR3 is TGCAGCGTTTCGATAGGGAGTCGCTACGAGCAGTACTTC.

This clonotype appeared a few times. The J gene is TRBJ2-7, the V gene TRBV20-1, with D possibly TRBD1 on 6 matching bases. The V gene's germline CDR1 is DFQATT and CDR2 SNEGSKA (reference sequence). The CDR3 is 14 residues long. The V and J ends lost 0 bases and 5 bases respectively, with 14 bases between them. CDR3 amino acids: CSAREPRGSDEQYF. In nucleotides, the CDR3 is TGCAGTGCTAGAGAGCCAAGGGGGTCGGACGAGCAGTACTTC.

This clonotype appeared a few times. CDR3 DNA sequence: TGCAGTGCTAGAGGACCGGACCCGACGGAGACCCAGTACTTC. It specifies CSARGPDPTETQYF. V usage is TRBV20-1 and J usage is TRBJ2-5; D remains unclear. Germline V gives CDR1 DFQATT, CDR2 SNEGSKA (reference sequence). The CDR3 spans 14 residues. Trimming stripped 1 base from V and 5 bases from J, with 14 bases between.